This T cell receptor (beta chain) emerged from a study of blood T cell repertoires in COVID-19. Study background: From T cells, B-cell-depleted T cells, or PBMCs came the material, which was cDNA or gDNA.

Clones were read by immunoSEQ multiplex PCR, and TCRdb kept only the in-frame ones, dropping some. The sample yields approximately 170,000 clones, around 81% seen once. Source material: peripheral blood. The sequence derives from a man between 65 and 85 years old who had recovered from COVID-19.

The CDR3 loop reads CASSLQGALLGDEQFF. DNA of the CDR3: TGTGCCAGCTCACTCCAGGGGGCACTATTAGGGGATGAGCAGTTCTTC. The chain is built from TRBV18 and TRBJ2-1; 8 positions match TRBD1. This CDR3 comprises 16 residues. The germline CDR1 and CDR2 sequences are KGHSH and LQKENI. V dropped 4 bases and J dropped 8; count of bases not matched to a gene: 13. Full variable domain (outside the CDR3, taken from reference TRBV18 and TRBJ2-1): NAGVMQNPRHLVRRRGQEARLRCSPMKGHSHVYWYRQLPEEGLKFMVYLQKENIIDESGMPKERFSAEFPKEGPSILRIQQVVRGDSAAYFCASSLQGALLGDEQFFGPGTRLTVL.